These 10 T cell receptor beta chains originate from one sample sequenced in a study of a mutant IDH1 vaccine in newly diagnosed glioma. As to time point: week 23, last vaccination. In every dose of vaccine, 300 ug of mutant IDH1 20-mer peptide was given alongside topical imiquimod. Sequencing was performed with immunoSEQ multiplex PCR; in TCRdb, only in-frame clones are kept and a portion is missing. The sample includes tens of thousands of clones, 65% to 90% of them seen just once. No antigen has been identified for these receptors. The source was PBMCs, collected from a glioma patient whose treatment included an IDH1 peptide vaccine. The receptors shown here come from a man aged 30 to 39 with glioma. Some clones in this sample may be carry-over from other donors' samples.

This chain links TRBV2 with TRBJ1-5; 9 bases map to TRBD1. The CDR3 has 14 residues. Germline lookup yields CDR1 SNHLY and CDR2 FYNNEI. With V trimmed by 6 bases and J by 7 bases, 7 bases remained unmatched. For the CDR3, the DNA is TGTGCCAGCAGCGGGACAGGGTATGAGCAGCCCCAGCATTTT. Translating it yields CASSGTGYEQPQHF.

The rearrangement links TRBV6-5 to TRBJ1-2; no definite D call. V dropped 4 bases and J dropped 7 bases, with 13 bases sitting between them. The length of the CDR3 is 13 residues. CDR1 MNHEY and CDR2 SVGAGI come from the germline V gene. The CDR3: CASSSPRRGGYTF. The CDR3 coding sequence is TGTGCCAGCAGTTCCCCCAGGAGAGGTGGCTACACCTTC.

The CDR3 sequence: CASSLVPLTSTDTQYF. The DNA of the CDR3 is TGCGCCAGCAGCTTGGTACCCCTTACTAGCACAGATACGCAGTATTTT. The chain uses TRBV5-1 and TRBJ2-3; D remains unclear. The V gene's germline CDR1 is SGHRS and CDR2 YFSETQ. There are 16 residues in the CDR3. Trimming stripped 0 bases from V and 0 bases from J, with 11 bases between.

V and J are TRBV6-1 and TRBJ1-6; 10 bases match TRBD1. Trimming took 4 bases from V and 7 from J; bases not matched to a gene: 4. Per the germline V gene, CDR1 is MNHNS and CDR2 is SASEGT. This CDR3 is 15 amino acids long. The CDR3 loop is CASSGRDRGNSPLHF. In DNA form, the CDR3 reads TGTGCCAGCAGTGGCCGGGACAGGGGAAATTCACCCCTCCACTTT.

CDR3 region: CASSAYGTGFATNEKLFF. CDR3 bases: TGTGCCAGCAGCGCCTACGGGACAGGCTTTGCAACTAATGAAAAACTGTTTTTT. The V gene is TRBV27, the J gene TRBJ1-4; 8 nucleotides match TRBD1. The CDR3 loop spans 18 amino acids. The V gene's germline CDR1 is MNHEY and CDR2 SMNVEV (reference sequence). The J segment lost 0 bases and the V segment lost 6 bases, leaving 12 bases of the junction unmatched.

V usage is TRBV4-1 and J usage is TRBJ1-2; TRBD1 matches 9 bases. CDR1 is MGHRA and CDR2 is YSYEKL in the germline V gene. The J segment lost 5 bases and the V segment lost 6 bases, leaving 7 bases of the junction unmatched. CDR3 length: 14 residues. The DNA for the CDR3 is TGCGCCAGCAGGCAACAGGGGGCTGGATATGGCTACACCTTC. This gives the protein CASRQQGAGYGYTF.

A word on this clone: The same CDR3 can be traced to other DNA sequences in this sample. The rearrangement uses TRBV6-5 and TRBJ1-1, with TRBD1 as a possible D gene (5 bases). The germline V gene encodes CDR1 MNHEY and CDR2 SVGAGI. The CDR3 length is 14 residues. V lost 0 bases, J lost 1 base, and 6 bases lay in between. The chain's CDR3 is CASSYSGGNTEAFF. The CDR3 nucleotides are TGTGCCAGCAGTTACTCGGGGGGGAACACTGAAGCTTTCTTT.

The chain has TRBV7-9 and TRBJ1-1; D gene ambiguous. CDR3 length equals 13 residues. Germline V gene data show CDR1 as SEHNR and CDR2 as FQNEAQ (reference sequence). Trimming removed 2 bases at V and 2 bases at J, with 6 bases between. The CDR3 bases are TGTGCCAGCAGCTTACAGGCAAACACTGAAGCTTTCTTT. It translates to CASSLQANTEAFF.

The chain is built from TRBV28 and TRBJ2-1, with 10 bases aligning to TRBD2. The germline gives CDR1 MDHEN, CDR2 SYDVKM. J lost 4 bases, V lost 3 bases, and 6 bases had no gene match. The CDR3 contains 16 residues. Written as DNA, the CDR3 is TGTGCCAGCAGTTTGGTAGCGGGGGGCCCTTACAATGAGCAGTTCTTC. Translation gives CASSLVAGGPYNEQFF. The full variable domain, completed using reference TRBV28 and TRBJ2-1, is DVKVTQSSRYLVKRTGEKVFLECVQDMDHENMFWYRQDPGLGLRLIYFSYDVKMKEKGDIPEGYSVSREKKERFSLILESASTNQTSMYLCASSLVAGGPYNEQFFGPGTRLTVL.

The V and J genes are TRBV27 and TRBJ1-2; 11 bases are shared with TRBD1. Germline lookup yields CDR1 MNHEY and CDR2 SMNVEV (reference sequence). The length of the CDR3 is 15 residues. Losses at the gene ends were 5 bases for V and 8 bases for J; bases not matched to a gene: 10. CDR3 nucleotides: TGTGCCAGCAGTCAACTTTGGACAGGGGGCGAAGGCTACACCTTC. It translates to CASSQLWTGGEGYTF.